These 9 T cell receptor beta chains came from one sample sequenced in a study of molecular identifiers for immune sequencing clone quantification. TCRdb ran MiXCR on the PCR reads and lists one entry per CDR3 protein. The sample consists of just under 650,000 distinct CDR3 sequences, 20% of them appearing once. Specimen: naive CD8+ T cells from blood, with Jurkat cell RNA spiked in. Subset specified: FACS-sorted CD8+CD4-CCR7+CD45RA+ naive T cells. The source of these receptors is a human donor in good health. Some libraries in this study had Jurkat cell RNA spiked in.

In regard to this clonotype: A clone one base away is much larger, so this may be a read error. The rearrangement links TRBV28 to TRBJ1-1; possibly TRBD1 for D (6 bases). CDR3 length equals 15 residues. Per germline, CDR1 MDHEN and CDR2 SYDVKM. CDR3 region: CASSFSAGANTEALF. In nucleotides, the CDR3 is TGTGCCAGCAGTTTTAGTGCAGGGGCGAACACTGAAGCTCTCTTT.

This clonotype was seen a handful of times. This sequence joins TRBV19 and TRBJ2-7, with D possibly called TRBD1 or TRBD2 (5 bases each). The CDR3 length is 19 residues. V was pared by 1 base and J by 3 bases, with 25 bases between. Per the germline V gene, CDR1 is LNHDA and CDR2 is SQIVND (reference sequence). CDR3 sequence reads: CASSIGPLTPGASHYEQYF. The CDR3 DNA reads TGTGCCAGTAGTATAGGTCCCTTGACTCCCGGGGCGTCGCACTACGAGCAGTACTTC.

This clonotype has only a few counts. This chain connects TRBV4-3 to TRBJ2-5; 7 nucleotides agree with TRBD2. V lost 1 base and J lost 2; bases outside the gene matches: 7. CDR1 is LGHNA, CDR2 YSLEER, per germline. The CDR3 consists of 16 residues. The CDR3 spells CASSQGVGGIQETQYF. The CDR3 region has the DNA TGCGCCAGCAGCCAAGGTGTGGGGGGGATACAAGAGACCCAGTACTTC.

This clonotype was counted at least ten times. The rearrangement joins TRBV12-3 or TRBV12-4 to TRBJ2-5, with TRBD1 matching over 9 bases. The CDR3 has 15 residues. Germline trimming cut 6 bases from V and 2 bases from J; bases unmatched to any gene: 7. The CDR3 sequence: CASSPTGGKQETQYF. The CDR3 nucleotides are TGTGCCAGCAGCCCGACAGGGGGAAAGCAAGAGACCCAGTACTTC.

This clonotype showed up just a few times. A read error may explain this, as a much larger clone is one base away. The chain recombines TRBV4-3 with TRBJ1-3; D is unclear. Looked up from germline, CDR1 is LGHNA and CDR2 is YSLEER. The CDR3 covers 18 residues. The CDR3 DNA reads TGCGCCAGCGGCCAAACGGCCGCCCCTGGGTCCTCTGGAAACACCATATATTTT. This codes for CASGQTAAPGSSGNTIYF.

This clonotype was counted ten times or more. V usage is TRBV12-3 or TRBV12-4 and J usage is TRBJ2-6; D remains unclear. CDR3 length: 13 residues. Trimming took off 4 bases at V and 15 bases at J, with 16 bases between the two ends. CDR3 protein: CASSSRTAYSLTF. CDR3 nucleotide sequence: TGTGCCAGCAGTTCTAGGACGGCATATAGCCTGACTTTC.

This clonotype was observed a handful of times. A much larger clone differs by one base, so this may be a read error. The CDR3 loop is CASSLIEGARHEQHF. The CDR3 bases are TGTGCCAGCAGCTTAATCGAGGGGGCGCGCCACGAGCAGCACTTC. The V and J genes are TRBV7-9 and TRBJ2-7; 7 positions match TRBD1. This CDR3 spans 15 amino acids. CDR1 and CDR2 (germline): SEHNR, FQNEAQ (reference sequence).

This clonotype was detected ten times or more. The gene calls are TRBV2 and TRBJ1-1; the D gene is possibly TRBD1 (5 bases). Germline loops: CDR1 SNHLY, CDR2 FYNNEI. CDR3 length equals 12 residues. Trimming left V 11 bases short and J 5 bases short, with 15 bases between. The CDR3, as DNA: TGTGCCGGCGAGGCAGGACAAACTGAAGCTTTCTTT. Encoded protein: CAGEAGQTEAFF.

This clonotype occurred a few times. V usage is TRBV19 and J usage is TRBJ2-3; perhaps TRBD1 as D (5 bases). From germline, CDR1 is LNHDA and CDR2 SQIVND (reference sequence). Trimming pared 7 bases from V and 4 bases from J, leaving 15 bases between. CDR3 length: 14 amino acids. CDR3 DNA: TGTGCCAGTAACCAGGGCCAGGCTTCAGATACGCAGTATTTT. Its translation: CASNQGQASDTQYF.